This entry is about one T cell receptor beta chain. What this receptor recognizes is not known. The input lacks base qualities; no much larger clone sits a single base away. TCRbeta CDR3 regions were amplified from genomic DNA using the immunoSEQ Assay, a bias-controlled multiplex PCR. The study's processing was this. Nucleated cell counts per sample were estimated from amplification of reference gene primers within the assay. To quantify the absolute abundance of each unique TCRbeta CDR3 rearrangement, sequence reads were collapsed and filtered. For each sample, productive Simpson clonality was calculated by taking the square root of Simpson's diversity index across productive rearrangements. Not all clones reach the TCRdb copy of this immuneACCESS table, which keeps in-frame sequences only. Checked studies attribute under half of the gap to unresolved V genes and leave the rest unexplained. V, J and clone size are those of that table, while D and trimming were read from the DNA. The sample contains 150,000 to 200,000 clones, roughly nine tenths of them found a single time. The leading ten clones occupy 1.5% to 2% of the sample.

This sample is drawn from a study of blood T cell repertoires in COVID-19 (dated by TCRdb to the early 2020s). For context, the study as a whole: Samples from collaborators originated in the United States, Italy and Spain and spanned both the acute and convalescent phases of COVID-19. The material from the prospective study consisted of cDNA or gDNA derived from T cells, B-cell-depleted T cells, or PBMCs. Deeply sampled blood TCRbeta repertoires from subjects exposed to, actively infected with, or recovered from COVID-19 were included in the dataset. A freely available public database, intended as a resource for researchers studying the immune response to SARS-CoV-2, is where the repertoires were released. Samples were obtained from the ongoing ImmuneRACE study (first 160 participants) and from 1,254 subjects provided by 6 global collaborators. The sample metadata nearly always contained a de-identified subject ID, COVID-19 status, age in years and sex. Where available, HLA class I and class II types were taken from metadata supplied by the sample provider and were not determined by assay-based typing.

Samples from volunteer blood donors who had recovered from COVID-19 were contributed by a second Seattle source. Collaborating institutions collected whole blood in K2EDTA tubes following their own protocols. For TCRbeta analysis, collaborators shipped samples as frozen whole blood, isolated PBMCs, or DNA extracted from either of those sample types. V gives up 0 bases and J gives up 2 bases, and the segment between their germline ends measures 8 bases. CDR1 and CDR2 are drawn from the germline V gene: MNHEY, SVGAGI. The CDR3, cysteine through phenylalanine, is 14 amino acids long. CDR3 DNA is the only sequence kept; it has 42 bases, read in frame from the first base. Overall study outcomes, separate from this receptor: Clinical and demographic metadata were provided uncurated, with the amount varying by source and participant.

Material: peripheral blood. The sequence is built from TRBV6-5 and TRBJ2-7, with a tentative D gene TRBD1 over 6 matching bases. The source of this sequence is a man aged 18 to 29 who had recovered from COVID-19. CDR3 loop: CASSYSYRAYEQYF. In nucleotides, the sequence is TGTGCCAGCAGTTACTCGTACAGGGCCTACGAGCAGTACTTC.